This entry features one T cell receptor (beta chain) sequence. TCRdb re-called the RT-PCR reads with MiXCR, one entry per CDR3 protein. This sample has about 680,000 distinct CDR3 sequences, with over 12% found just once. The V end was cut by 1 base, the J end by 4 bases, with 10 bases between. This CDR3 contains 14 residues. Germline-derived CDR1 and CDR2 are SGHTA and FQGNSA. The TCR sequence derives from a female donor in good health, serving as a healthy control. V usage is TRBV7-2 and J usage is TRBJ1-2; D not certain. Material for sequencing was memory CD4+ T cells from blood. The CDR3: CASSLVAETYGYTF. DNA of the CDR3: TGTGCCAGCAGCTTAGTGGCGGAGACCTATGGCTACACCTTC.